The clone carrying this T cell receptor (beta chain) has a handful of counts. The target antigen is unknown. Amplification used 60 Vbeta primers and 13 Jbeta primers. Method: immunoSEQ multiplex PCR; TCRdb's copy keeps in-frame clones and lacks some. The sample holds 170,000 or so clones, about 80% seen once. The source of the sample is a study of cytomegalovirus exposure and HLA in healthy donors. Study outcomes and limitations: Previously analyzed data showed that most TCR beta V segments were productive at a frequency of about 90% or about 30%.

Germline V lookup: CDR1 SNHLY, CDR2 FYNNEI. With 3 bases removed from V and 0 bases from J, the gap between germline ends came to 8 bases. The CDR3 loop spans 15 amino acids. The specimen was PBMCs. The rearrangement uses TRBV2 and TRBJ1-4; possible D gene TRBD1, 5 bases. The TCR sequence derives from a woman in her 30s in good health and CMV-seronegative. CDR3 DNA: TGTGCCAGCAGTGAGCAGGGTGCAACTAATGAAAAACTGTTTTTT. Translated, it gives CASSEQGATNEKLFF. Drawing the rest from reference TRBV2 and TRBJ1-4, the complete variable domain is EPEVTQTPSHQVTQMGQEVILRCVPISNHLYFYWYRQILGQKVEFLVSFYNNEISEKSEIFDDQFSVERPDGSNFTLKIRSTKLEDSAMYFCASSEQGATNEKLFFGSGTQLSVL.